The sequence of this TCR beta chain was determined in a study of shared clonotypes between healthy human individuals (dated by TCRdb to the early 2020s). For context, the study as a whole: A few men and a couple of women, aged 18 to 49 years, made up the cohort. For each donor, three plates each were used for CD4 naive and CD4 memory, two plates were used for CD8 naive, and one plate was used for CD8 memory. To increase sequencing depth and limit assay-specific biases, TCR repertoire library preparation and sequencing were carried out by different laboratories using diverse techniques. Per donor, leukapheresis produced somewhere between about 0.8 and 9.5 billion PBMCs. The study deeply sequenced blood TCR repertoires of about five healthy adults to estimate repertoire size and the extent of clonotype sharing between individuals.

Study-wide findings and limitations: Sampling was restricted to blood, and TCR repertoires in tissue are likely to differ from TCR repertoires in blood. Naive subsets generally had larger estimated clonotype richness than memory subsets. The genetic and exposure-history diversity represented was limited by the small number of donors. Based on pairwise subsampling, the degree of clonotype sharing among donors was expected to be affected by sequencing depth. Incomplete sequencing was indicated by rarefaction of sorted-subset datasets, despite the large sequencing depth. Compared with non-shared clonotypes, clonotypes shared by all four sorted-subset donors had higher generation probabilities. Across four donors, 4.5% to 6.5% of naive CD4, approximately 4% of naive CD8, around 2.1% of memory CD4, and under 0.45% of memory CD8 clonotypes were shared.

A note on this clone: The antigen it binds to is not known. No per-base quality is available; no much larger clone lies one base away.

Healthy HIV-negative adults with no recently reported acute infections or vaccinations were included as donors. Every donor was a Caucasian adult residing in Nashville, Tennessee, USA. CD4+ T cells were enriched through magnetic negative selection, after which naive cells were positively selected on CD45RA and the remaining negative fraction served as the memory subset. Blood was obtained by leukapheresis, after which PBMCs were separated by Ficoll-Histopaque density gradient centrifugation and cryopreserved in liquid nitrogen vapor phase. Analytical flow cytometry was used to check the purity and quantity of every magnetically sorted T cell population. From each sorted fraction, genomic DNA was isolated and quantified by UV absorbance on a Nanodrop 2000c. TCR CDR3 regions were amplified from genomic DNA by multiplex PCR using the deep immunoSEQ assay. Extracted genomic DNA from each cell subset was spread evenly across all wells of several immunoSEQ 96-well plates, with each plate serving as a replicate. For sorted subsets, 200 ng of genomic DNA, equivalent to tens of thousands of T cell genomes, went into each replicate PCR. The purified libraries were quantified using a Qubit 3.0 fluorometer, sized with a Bioanalyzer 2100, and then quantified again using the KAPA Library Quantification kit. Each immunoSEQ 96-well plate was sequenced on its own single-read 150-cycle Illumina NextSeq 550 flow cell. In the paper's pipeline: The immunoSEQ output contained only junctional sequences without quality scores, so filtering could not match that applied to full-length reads. To assign V/J genes and CDR3, sequences were annotated against IMGT germline references using PyIR, a Python wrapper for IgBLAST v1.9. Reads were filtered out if the reads had weak V/J assignments (E-value above 1e-6), no CDR3, stop codons, out-of-frame junctions, or ambiguous translated residues. A V3J clonotype was defined by an identical inferred V gene, J gene, and CDR3 amino acid sequence. The percentage overlap between two repertoires was calculated by dividing the number of shared unique clonotypes by the size of the smaller repertoire. RTK rarefaction, the Chao1 estimator, and Recon v2.1 estimates of unobserved clonotypes were used to assess repertoire richness. Generation probabilities for all TCRbeta clonotypes obtained by the gDNA method from four donors were computed using OLGA. TCRdb carries this immuneACCESS record with in-frame sequences only. Its versions omit some clonotypes, under half of them owing to an unresolved V gene in the studies checked, with the rest unexplained. That table supplies the V and J calls and clone size; D and trimming were determined from the DNA. Present in this sample are over 950,000 clones, 60% to 80% of which were seen just once. Roughly 0.82% of the sample is held by the ten biggest clonotypes.

The CDR3 holds 15 amino acids from the cysteine to the phenylalanine. Only CDR3 DNA remains: 45 bases, in frame from the first base. Relative to germline, V is missing 8 bases and J is missing 6 bases, with 12 bases of the junction outside any gene match. CDR1 is given as MDHEN and CDR2 as SYDVKM, both from the germline V gene. The source is a young man in good health. Some clones in this sample may be carry-over from other donors' samples. The sample comprised memory CD4+ T cells from PBMCs. The label giving this sample's cell subset or site can be read as: CD45RA-negative fraction. The rearrangement combines TRBV28 with TRBJ1-2; 10 bases in the junction line up with TRBD1. The DNA sequence reads TGTGCCAGCGAGGGAGTCGGGACAGGGGTTGATGGCTACACCTTC. Its product reads: CASEGVGTGVDGYTF.